A selection of T cell receptor beta chains follows, all from one sample in a study of shared clonotypes between healthy human individuals. The assay was immunoSEQ multiplex PCR, and TCRdb's table has in-frame clones only and misses some. This sample yields approximately 2,200,000 clones, of which about 92% are seen a single time; 1.5% to 2% belongs to the top ten. Sequencing used naive CD8+ T cells from PBMCs. The receptors stem from a man younger than 35 in good health. Some clones in this sample may be carry-over from other donors' samples. Each CDR3 is given with its conserved first and last residue. Each record gives: D gene, V gene, clone size, J gene, CDR3 protein, CDR3 DNA. A D gene is named only where the DNA matches it firmly. Rows may omit the clone size; those that give it use once, few, many or a size class.

>-|TRBV5-4|few|TRBJ1-1
CASSYRNTEAFF
TGTGCCAGCAGCTACAGGAACACTGAAGCTTTCTTT
>-|TRBV30|-|TRBJ2-1
CASAPHRNEQFF
TGTGCCTCCGCCCCCCATCGAAATGAGCAGTTCTTC
>-|TRBV25-1|few|TRBJ1-2
CASSQGFGYTF
TGTGCCAGCAGCCAGGGTTTTGGCTACACCTTC
>TRBD1|TRBV7-2|few|TRBJ1-5
CASSTLTGPGQPQHF
TGTGCCAGCAGCACCTTGACAGGGCCGGGGCAGCCCCAGCATTTT
>TRBD1|TRBV7-9|-|TRBJ1-1
CASSQTGEITEAFF
TGTGCCAGCAGCCAGACAGGGGAAATAACTGAAGCTTTCTTT
>-|TRBV27|-|TRBJ2-3
CASSPITITPNTQYF
TGTGCCAGCAGCCCTATTACCATTACACCAAATACGCAGTATTTT
>-|TRBV29-1|-|TRBJ1-1
CSVEDLSLGFEAFF
TGCAGCGTTGAAGATCTGTCTTTGGGATTTGAAGCTTTCTTT
>-|TRBV7-9|-|TRBJ2-2
CASSIINTGELFF
TGTGCCAGCAGCATCATAAACACCGGGGAGCTGTTTTTT
>TRBD2|TRBV30|-|TRBJ2-1
CAWSSGRAIAYNEQFF
TGTGCCTGGAGTAGCGGGAGGGCCATCGCCTACAATGAGCAGTTCTTC
>-|TRBV6-5|once|TRBJ2-7
CASIPRGSYEQYF
TGTGCCAGCATACCCCGCGGCTCCTACGAGCAGTACTTC
>TRBD1|TRBV18|-|TRBJ2-7
CASSTTGERAYEQYF
TGTGCCAGCTCGACGACAGGGGAAAGAGCCTACGAGCAGTACTTC
>-|TRBV27|-|TRBJ2-3
CASSLLERANTDTQYF
TGTGCCAGCAGTTTATTAGAACGGGCAAACACAGATACGCAGTATTTT
>-|TRBV19|-|TRBJ2-1
CASSIVPPGVTGFF
TGTGCCAGTAGTATAGTCCCCCCGGGGGTTACAGGGTTCTTC
>TRBD2|TRBV28|-|TRBJ2-1
CASSILAGDGEQFF
TGTGCCAGCAGTATACTAGCGGGAGACGGTGAGCAGTTCTTC
>-|TRBV7-2|-|TRBJ2-3
CASSLYRFTDTQYF
TGTGCCAGCAGCTTATACAGGTTCACAGATACGCAGTATTTT
>-|TRBV4-1|once|TRBJ2-1
CASSQDRGSYNEQFF
TGCGCCAGCAGCCAAGACCGCGGCTCCTACAATGAGCAGTTCTTC
>-|TRBV11-2|-|TRBJ2-5
CASSKRGGAQETQYF
TGTGCCAGCAGCAAAAGAGGGGGGGCCCAAGAGACCCAGTACTTC
>TRBD2|TRBV4-1|-|TRBJ2-7
CASSPWGGRDTYEQYF
TGCGCCAGCAGCCCCTGGGGCGGGAGGGACACCTACGAGCAGTACTTC
>-|TRBV27|-|TRBJ2-7
CASRLGRGAYEQYF
TGTGCCAGCAGGTTGGGCAGGGGCGCCTACGAGCAGTACTTC
>TRBD1|TRBV19|-|TRBJ1-1
CASSNPGQGANTEAFF
TGTGCCAGTAGTAACCCTGGACAGGGGGCGAACACTGAAGCTTTCTTT
>-|TRBV27|-|TRBJ2-3
CASGVFDTQYF
TGTGCCAGCGGGGTTTTCGATACGCAGTATTTT
>-|TRBV28|-|TRBJ2-7
CASSQFNRDYEQYF
TGTGCCAGCAGCCAATTTAACAGGGACTACGAGCAGTACTTC
>TRBD2|TRBV4-2|-|TRBJ2-7
CASSQDWASGSSYEQYF
TGTGCCAGCAGCCAAGATTGGGCCAGCGGGAGCTCCTACGAGCAGTACTTC
>TRBD1|TRBV27|-|TRBJ1-6
CASSADRGHSPLHF
TGTGCCAGCAGTGCCGACAGGGGCCATTCACCCCTCCACTTT
>TRBD1|TRBV25-1|-|TRBJ2-7
CASSFGQGEAAYEQYF
TGTGCCAGCAGTTTCGGACAGGGGGAAGCCGCCTACGAGCAGTACTTC
>TRBD1|TRBV19|-|TRBJ1-2
CASSVEQGRNYGYTF
TGTGCCAGTAGTGTGGAACAGGGGAGGAACTATGGCTACACCTTC
>-|TRBV5-6|once|TRBJ2-1
CASSVAQGVYNEQFF
TGTGCCAGCAGCGTGGCTCAAGGGGTCTACAATGAGCAGTTCTTC
>-|TRBV25-1|-|TRBJ2-5
CASSAPGVRETQYF
TGTGCCAGCAGTGCCCCGGGAGTCCGGGAGACCCAGTACTTC
>-|TRBV7-9|-|TRBJ1-1
CASSFRHQGTAGGEAFF
TGTGCCAGCAGCTTTCGTCATCAAGGAACCGCGGGGGGTGAAGCTTTCTTT
>TRBD2|TRBV7-6|-|TRBJ2-2
CASSLGELAGAIGELFF
TGTGCCAGCAGCTTGGGGGAACTAGCGGGAGCCATCGGGGAGCTGTTTTTT
>TRBD1|TRBV28|-|TRBJ2-5
CASRVQGARETQYF
TGTGCCAGCAGGGTACAGGGGGCGAGAGAGACCCAGTACTTC
>-|TRBV19|-|TRBJ1-5
CASSIGRGGQPQHF
TGTGCCAGTAGTATTGGGAGGGGCGGGCAGCCCCAGCATTTT
>TRBD1|TRBV4-1|-|TRBJ2-4
CASSPLPGQGGDIQYF
TGCGCCAGCAGCCCCCTCCCGGGACAGGGGGGGGACATTCAGTACTTC
>-|TRBV5-1|once|TRBJ2-1
CASSLALSSSEKWNEQFF
TGCGCCAGCAGCTTGGCCCTGAGTAGCTCGGAGAAATGGAATGAGCAGTTCTTC
>-|TRBV7-9|-|TRBJ2-7
CASRSDSYEQYF
TGTGCCAGCAGGTCCGACTCCTACGAGCAGTACTTC
>TRBD1|TRBV6-1|-|TRBJ1-1
CASSENRGGGTEAFF
TGTGCCAGCAGTGAAAACAGGGGAGGCGGCACTGAAGCTTTCTTT
>-|TRBV7-3|-|TRBJ1-5
CASSFALNQPQHF
TGTGCCAGCAGCTTTGCCTTAAATCAGCCCCAGCATTTT
>TRBD2|TRBV5-1|-|TRBJ2-7
CASSLAIAGGTYEQYF
TGCGCCAGCAGCTTGGCCATAGCGGGAGGTACCTACGAGCAGTACTTC
>-|TRBV19|-|TRBJ2-7
CASSIDGQYSYEQYF
TGTGCCAGTAGTATAGATGGACAGTACTCCTACGAGCAGTACTTC
>-|TRBV6-5|-|TRBJ1-5
CASRPAYSNQPQHF
TGTGCCAGCCGTCCCGCCTATAGCAATCAGCCCCAGCATTTT
>TRBD1|TRBV7-9|-|TRBJ2-7
CASSLGQGPSYEQYF
TGTGCCAGCAGCCTAGGACAGGGACCCTCCTACGAGCAGTACTTC
>TRBD1|TRBV7-9|-|TRBJ1-5
CASSALTGGDQPQHF
TGTGCCAGCAGCGCTCTAACAGGGGGGGATCAGCCCCAGCATTTT
>-|TRBV27|-|TRBJ1-2
CASKGGLANYGYTF
TGTGCCAGCAAAGGAGGGTTAGCTAACTATGGCTACACCTTC
>-|TRBV11-2|-|TRBJ1-2
CASSLGPGFGANYGYTF
TGTGCCAGCAGCTTAGGACCGGGATTCGGAGCTAACTATGGCTACACCTTC
>-|TRBV7-3|-|TRBJ2-5
CASSLSVQETQYF
TGTGCCAGCAGCTTATCGGTCCAAGAGACCCAGTACTTC
>-|TRBV9|-|TRBJ2-6
CASSVAEVSGANVLTF
TGTGCCAGCAGCGTAGCGGAGGTCTCTGGGGCCAACGTCCTGACTTTC
>-|TRBV10-2|-|TRBJ1-5
CASSDSGNYQPQHF
TGCGCCAGCAGTGATTCCGGGAACTATCAGCCCCAGCATTTT
>-|TRBV19|-|TRBJ2-1
CASRYPGDYEQFF
TGTGCCAGTAGGTATCCGGGGGACTATGAGCAGTTCTTC
>-|TRBV11-2|-|TRBJ2-7
CASSLEGRAGSPSYEQYF
TGTGCCAGCAGCTTAGAGGGGCGCGCCGGGTCGCCCTCCTACGAGCAGTACTTC
>-|TRBV28|once|TRBJ1-2
CASSAAGGYYGYTF
TGTGCCAGCAGCGCGGCCGGGGGGTATTATGGCTACACCTTC
>-|TRBV7-9|-|TRBJ2-1
CASSPTRGRGYNEQFF
TGTGCCAGCAGCCCCACCCGAGGCAGGGGCTACAATGAGCAGTTCTTC